These T cell receptor beta chains were read from a single sample in a study of T cell repertoires in cytomegalovirus infection. TCRdb reprocessed the reads via MiXCR and lists one record per CDR3 protein. The sample has about 37,000 distinct CDR3 sequences; about 50% are singletons. These receptors have no known antigen. Specimen: CD8+ T cells from cultured PBMCs, collected from culture after CMV antigen stimulation. The receptors come from a human donor in good health (CMV status not recorded). Some clones in this sample may be carry-over from other donors' samples. Both conserved end residues are part of each CDR3. Each record gives: J gene, CDR3 length, V gene, CDR3 protein.

>TRBJ2-2|13|TRBV7-6
CASSPRGPGELFF
>TRBJ1-6|15|TRBV7-2
CASSLYPDRPSRGHF
>TRBJ2-2|14|TRBV6-1
CAIGLAGSTGELFF
>TRBJ2-1|17|TRBV7-8
CASSLGPAGGIYNEQFF
>TRBJ1-5|17|TRBV11-2
CASSLGGTPWRIQPQHF
>TRBJ1-1|15|TRBV7-9
CYSSLQLGARTEAFF
>TRBJ1-5|17|TRBV19
CASSRLWDGAIYQPQHF
>TRBJ2-1|13|TRBV24-1
CATGGTHYNEQFF
>TRBJ1-4|14|TRBV7-8
CASSFSPMNEKLFF
>TRBJ1-5|14|TRBV9
CASSLGGFNQPQHF
>TRBJ2-3|15|TRBV12-3/TRBV12-4
CASSRKIELFDTQYF
>TRBJ1-2|15|TRBV5-6
CASSLEGTSNYGYTF
>TRBJ2-3|14|TRBV10-3
CAISEETITDTQYF
>TRBJ2-3|16|TRBV24-1
CATSDLKTGESDTQYF
>TRBJ2-1|15|TRBV27
CASSSKIIVENEQFF
>TRBJ2-1|15|TRBV6-1
CASRPTGTRTNEQFF
>TRBJ1-2|13|TRBV12-3/TRBV12-4
CASNWGGDDGYTF
>TRBJ1-1|15|TRBV19
CASIEARGWNTEAFF
>TRBJ2-3|14|TRBV7-8
CASTGSRGGDTQYF
>TRBJ2-7|13|TRBV20-1
CSARGAGLDEQYF
>TRBJ1-1|16|TRBV6-6
CASSYRQEPMNTEAFF
>TRBJ1-2|15|TRBV6-8
CASSYGGAGNYGYTF
>TRBJ2-7|13|TRBV27
CASSLSGGHEQYF
>TRBJ2-5|16|TRBV2
CASSENNPLIQETQYF
>TRBJ2-7|16|TRBV11-2
CASSQGLAGVRYEQYF
>TRBJ2-2|19|TRBV28
CASSLIRSGQGANTGELFF
>TRBJ1-1|14|TRBV7-9
CASSLEGGIAEAFF
>TRBJ2-1|12|TRBV5-1
CASSWTGEEQFF
>TRBJ2-3|15|TRBV19
CASSTYTDYTDTQYF
>TRBJ1-5|14|TRBV20-1
CSARDPGGNQPQHF
>TRBJ1-1|13|TRBV7-6
CASSSSKGTEAFF
>TRBJ2-1|16|TRBV12-3/TRBV12-4
CASAYVLVGSYNEQFF
>TRBJ2-1|14|TRBV12-3/TRBV12-4
CASSWTASYNEQFF
>TRBJ2-7|14|TRBV19
CASSATARGYEQYF
>TRBJ2-4|14|TRBV6-5
CASSYSAGGGIQYF
>TRBJ2-2|18|TRBV7-6
CASRKTLGTGPATGELFF
>TRBJ2-6|15|TRBV28
CASSLPFSGANVLTF
>TRBJ1-3|15|TRBV19
CASSNTLIAGNTIYF
>TRBJ2-1|13|TRBV6-1
CASSENLRNEQFF
>TRBJ2-1|17|TRBV5-1
CASSYTGTSGVYNEQFF